A single sample is the source of the 15 T cell receptor beta chains below, sequenced in a study of blood T cell repertoires in COVID-19 (dated by TCRdb to the early 2020s). The method was the immunoSEQ multiplex PCR assay. TCRdb's version of the immuneACCESS table is confined to in-frame rearrangements and falls short of the full clone set. An unresolved V gene accounts for under half of the shortfall where checked; the remainder is of unknown origin. This sample comprises hundreds of thousands of clones, 70% to 90% of them detected only once. Together, the top ten hold about 2% of the sample. The sample consisted of PBMCs or T cells enriched from blood (not recorded which). The receptors originated from a woman aged 18-35 years with acute COVID-19.

This CDR3 reads CASTGIRDRGEKLFF. In DNA form, the CDR3 reads TGTGCCAGCACTGGAATCCGGGACAGGGGTGAAAAACTGTTTTTT. The genes are TRBV2 and TRBJ1-4; TRBD1 matches 10 bases. Germline V gene sequence: CDR1 SNHLY, CDR2 FYNNEI. The V segment lost 7 bases and the J segment 7 bases; nucleotides outside the gene matches: 9. The length of the CDR3 is 15 residues. The full variable domain, its missing parts supplied by reference TRBV2 and TRBJ1-4, is EPEVTQTPSHQVTQMGQEVILRCVPISNHLYFYWYRQILGQKVEFLVSFYNNEISEKSEIFDDQFSVERPDGSNFTLKIRSTKLEDSAMYFCASTGIRDRGEKLFFGSGTQLSVL.

This clone was seen just once. This CDR3 is also generated by other DNA sequences in the sample. J is TRBJ1-1 and V is TRBV18; D gene uncertain. Trimming pared 6 bases from V and 3 bases from J, leaving 14 bases between. The CDR3 covers 14 residues. Germline CDR1 reads KGHSH; CDR2 reads LQKENI. The CDR3 region is CASSPRTGDTEAFF. DNA for the CDR3: TGTGCCAGCTCGCCCAGGACTGGGGACACTGAAGCTTTCTTT.

This chain joins TRBV2 and TRBJ2-7; 10 positions agree with TRBD1. Germline CDR1 is SNHLY and CDR2 is FYNNEI. This CDR3 comprises 20 residues. The junction had 21 bases not matched to a gene; V was cut back by 4 bases and J by 3 bases. In DNA form, the CDR3 reads TGTGCCAGCAGTGTCCCGGGACAGGGGACGGGACAGTTTGGTTACTACGAGCAGTACTTC. This gives the protein CASSVPGQGTGQFGYYEQYF.

The chain has TRBV5-1 and TRBJ2-7; D gene uncertain. The V gene lost 1 base and the J gene lost 2 bases, with 4 bases spanning the gap. This CDR3 has 12 amino acids. The germline gives CDR1 SGHRS, CDR2 YFSETQ. CDR3 residues: CASSLPAYEQYF. As DNA, the CDR3 is TGCGCCAGCAGCTTGCCGGCCTACGAGCAGTACTTC.

The chain recombines TRBV20-1 with TRBJ2-1; possible D gene TRBD2, 5 bases. The V gene lost 1 base and the J gene lost 8 bases, with 6 bases spanning the gap. Germline CDR1 is DFQATT and CDR2 is SNEGSKA (reference sequence). This CDR3 spans 11 amino acids. CDR3: CSARASHEQFF. The DNA of the CDR3 is TGCAGTGCTAGAGCTAGCCATGAGCAGTTCTTC.

The chain joins TRBV14 to TRBJ2-7; 7 bases align to TRBD1. The CDR3 runs 15 residues. CDR1 and CDR2 from the germline V gene are SGHDN and FVKESK. V was clipped by 2 bases and J by 6 bases; unmatched bases: 10. The DNA of the CDR3 is TGTGCCAGCAGCCAAACACAAGTGACAGGGACCGAGCAGTACTTC. Amino acids: CASSQTQVTGTEQYF.

The chain is built from TRBV19 and TRBJ1-2; the match to TRBD1 covers 7 bases. Germline loops: CDR1 LNHDA, CDR2 SQIVND (reference sequence). Trimming removed 8 bases from V and 7 bases from J; junction bases left unmatched: 7. This CDR3 is 12 amino acids long. The CDR3 is CASDFRGFGYTF. The CDR3 coding sequence is TGTGCCAGTGATTTCAGGGGGTTTGGCTACACCTTC.

This chain uses TRBV29-1 with TRBJ1-1; no clear D. The V end was cut by 1 base, the J end by 7 bases, with 13 bases between. Germline V gene lookup returns CDR1 SQVTM and CDR2 ANQGSEA. There are 13 residues in the CDR3. The CDR3 region has the DNA TGCAGCGTTGAAGCGTGGTCCGGGGTTGAAGCTTTCTTT. It encodes CSVEAWSGVEAFF.

The chain has TRBV7-3 and TRBJ2-5; 9 nucleotides line up with TRBD2. The J segment lost 4 bases and the V segment lost 5 bases, leaving 5 bases of the junction unmatched. Germline CDR1 is SGHTA and CDR2 is FQGTGA. The CDR3 totals 14 residues. DNA for the CDR3: TGTGCCAGCAGCGCGGGACTAGCAGGAGAGACCCAGTACTTC. It yields the protein CASSAGLAGETQYF.

This chain uses TRBV9 with TRBJ1-1, with 7 positions matching TRBD1. The V gene end was trimmed by 3 bases and the J gene end by 0 bases; junction bases not matched to a gene: 5. Germline CDR1 SGDLS, CDR2 YYNGEE. The CDR3 has 15 residues. CDR3 region: CASSGGQIMNTEAFF. For the CDR3, the DNA is TGTGCCAGCAGCGGGGGACAGATCATGAACACTGAAGCTTTCTTT.

This clone has just one count. V is TRBV27 and J is TRBJ1-4, with TRBD1 identical over 8 bases. Germline-derived CDR1 and CDR2 are MNHEY and SMNVEV (reference sequence). The CDR3 is 15 amino acids. V trimming: 2 bases; J trimming: 7 bases; junction bases outside the gene matches: 6. CDR3: CASSLTGGSREKLFF. DNA for the CDR3: TGTGCCAGCAGTTTAACAGGGGGTTCTCGTGAAAAACTGTTTTTT.

The V gene is TRBV9, the J gene TRBJ2-1, with TRBD2 matching 9 bases. The CDR3 has 15 residues. The V gene end was trimmed by 2 bases and the J gene end by 7 bases; junction bases not matched to a gene: 7. Germline V gene lookup returns CDR1 SGDLS and CDR2 YYNGEE. The CDR3 DNA is TGTGCCAGCAGCGTGTCGACTAGCGGAAGGAATGAGCAGTTCTTC. Translated, it gives CASSVSTSGRNEQFF. Based on the CDR3 plus reference TRBV9 and TRBJ2-1, the full variable domain is DSGVTQTPKHLITATGQRVTLRCSPRSGDLSVYWYQQSLDQGLQFLIQYYNGEERAKGNILERFSAQQFPDLHSELNLSSLELGDSALYFCASSVSTSGRNEQFFGPGTRLTVL.

The rearrangement links TRBV30 to TRBJ2-1; perhaps TRBD2 as D (5 bases). Trimming shortened V by 2 bases and J by 1 base, and 12 bases separated the two germline ends. Germline CDR1 reads GTSNPN; CDR2 reads SVGIG (reference sequence). The length of the CDR3 is 15 residues. CDR3 nucleotide sequence: TGTGCCTGGAGTTTGGGTTCGGGGTCCTACAATGAGCAGTTCTTC. Its protein product is CAWSLGSGSYNEQFF.

The chain employs TRBV12-3 or TRBV12-4 and TRBJ1-1, with D possibly TRBD1 on 5 matching bases. This CDR3 spans 13 amino acids. The V gene lost 8 bases and the J gene lost 4 bases, with 14 bases spanning the gap. For the CDR3, the DNA is TGTGCCAGCGGTAAAGCAGGGTTCACTGAAGCTTTCTTT. Its translation is CASGKAGFTEAFF.

A few counts support this clone. The rearrangement uses TRBV4-3 and TRBJ2-7; possibly TRBD1 for D (5 bases). Germline CDR1 reads LGHNA; CDR2 reads YSLEER. The V end was cut by 1 base, the J end by 3 bases, with 16 bases between. The CDR3 totals 16 residues. The CDR3 protein is CASSQVPGQGSYEQYF. The CDR3 DNA reads as TGCGCCAGCAGCCAAGTACCCGGGCAGGGAAGCTACGAGCAGTACTTC.